These 7 T cell receptor beta chains were all obtained from the same sample, sequenced in a study of blood T cell repertoires in COVID-19. Sequencing used immunoSEQ multiplex PCR; TCRdb keeps in-frame clones, though not all of them. The data contain 120,000 to 150,000 clones, 80% to 90% of them seen just once; the ten biggest clones take up 6.5% to 9.5%. The material sequenced was peripheral blood. These receptors were taken from a woman aged 60-75 years with COVID-19, enrolled during active disease.

The rearrangement joins TRBV14 to TRBJ2-3, with 10 positions matching TRBD2. This CDR3 spans 16 amino acids. Per germline, CDR1 SGHDN and CDR2 FVKESK. V was clipped by 4 bases and J by 6 bases; unmatched bases: 10. CDR3 sequence: CASSPKLGLAADTQYF. DNA for the CDR3: TGTGCCAGCAGCCCAAAACTCGGACTAGCGGCGGATACGCAGTATTTT. The full variable domain, in which reference TRBV14 and TRBJ2-3 provide the parts outside the CDR3, is EAGVTQFPSHSVIEKGQTVTLRCDPISGHDNLYWYRRVMGKEIKFLLHFVKESKQDESGMPNNRFLAERTGGTYSTLKVQPAELEDSGVYFCASSPKLGLAADTQYFGPGTRLTVL.

This chain connects TRBV5-5 to TRBJ1-2; D might be TRBD1 (6 bases). The germline V gene encodes CDR1 SGHKS and CDR2 YYEKEE (reference sequence). V was shortened by 0 bases and J by 1 base, with 13 bases between the two germline ends. CDR3 size: 16 residues. The DNA of the CDR3 is TGTGCCAGCAGCTTGGGGGGACAAATTAATAACTATGGCTACACCTTC. Amino acids: CASSLGGQINNYGYTF.

CDR3 DNA sequence: TGTGCCAGCAGTTACTGGACAGCGAGCTCCTACAATGAGCAGTTCTTC. This codes for CASSYWTASSYNEQFF. The rearrangement links TRBV6-2 or TRBV6-3 to TRBJ2-1; weak D call: TRBD1 (6 bases). Germline CDR1 MNHEY, CDR2 SVGEGT. The ends were cut back, 1 base at V and 0 bases at J, with 10 bases in the middle. The CDR3 runs to 16 residues.

The chain carries TRBV6-5 and TRBJ1-1; D not certain. The CDR3 runs to 15 residues. V was shortened by 6 bases and J by 5 bases, with 19 bases between the two germline ends. CDR1 is MNHEY and CDR2 is SVGAGI in the germline V gene. CDR3 loop: CASRASSGPSTEAFF. The CDR3 coding sequence is TGTGCCAGCAGGGCCTCCTCGGGTCCGTCAACTGAAGCTTTCTTT.

V gene TRBV5-1 combines with J gene TRBJ2-3; maybe TRBD2 (5 bases). Per germline, CDR1 SGHRS and CDR2 YFSETQ. The V and J ends lost 5 bases and 0 bases respectively, with 13 bases between them. The CDR3 runs 15 residues. The CDR3 protein is CASSPGSSSTDTQYF. In DNA form, the CDR3 reads TGCGCCAGCAGTCCGGGATCGAGCAGCACAGATACGCAGTATTTT.

The gene calls are TRBV2 and TRBJ2-5; a weak D match, TRBD2 (5 bases). This CDR3 is 15 amino acids long. Trimming removed 5 bases from V and 5 bases from J, with 18 bases in between. Germline assignment: CDR1 SNHLY and CDR2 FYNNEI. CDR3 nucleotide sequence: TGTGCCAGCAGTACCCTAGACGAGGGCGTGGAGACCCAGTACTTC. Protein sequence: CASSTLDEGVETQYF.

The CDR3 here is CASSEAGGEEKLFF. In DNA form, the CDR3 reads TGCGCCAGCAGTGAGGCAGGGGGCGAAGAAAAACTGTTTTTT. V gene TRBV10-1 combines with J gene TRBJ1-4; TRBD1 agrees at 8 bases. After removal of 2 bases from V and 8 bases from J, the junction contained 4 bases not matched to a gene. Germline values: CDR1 WNHNN, CDR2 SYGVQD (reference sequence). The CDR3 consists of 14 residues.